This T cell receptor beta chain was captured by sequencing in a study of cytomegalovirus exposure and HLA in healthy donors. Study-wide points: Researchers reported in a later analysis that common viral pathogens appeared linked to several top clusters. About 87% or about 30% of the time was how often most TCR beta V segments were productive, according to an earlier analysis. Within a later analysis, the majority of CMV-associated TCR beta chains appeared HLA-restricted. DRB1 showed the most TCR associations and HLA-C the fewest in a later analysis, as rates varied by HLA locus.

This PCR relied on a set of 60 Vbeta primers and 13 Jbeta primers. Generated by immunoSEQ multiplex PCR, the TCRdb table keeps only in-frame clones and is missing some. Here the sample spans around 130,000 clones, around four fifths being singletons. Per germline, CDR1 SNHLY and CDR2 FYNNEI. CDR3 length: 15 residues. J gave up 2 bases and V 5 bases, and 6 bases lay outside the gene matches. Concerning this clone: Its antigen is not known.

The specimen was PBMCs. This sequence originates from a boy aged 2 to 9 in good health and CMV-seronegative. This rearrangement joins TRBV2 to TRBJ1-2, with 9 positions matching TRBD1. CDR3 residues: CASSTGQGRNYGYTF. CDR3 DNA sequence: TGTGCCAGCAGTACAGGACAGGGGAGAAACTATGGCTACACCTTC.